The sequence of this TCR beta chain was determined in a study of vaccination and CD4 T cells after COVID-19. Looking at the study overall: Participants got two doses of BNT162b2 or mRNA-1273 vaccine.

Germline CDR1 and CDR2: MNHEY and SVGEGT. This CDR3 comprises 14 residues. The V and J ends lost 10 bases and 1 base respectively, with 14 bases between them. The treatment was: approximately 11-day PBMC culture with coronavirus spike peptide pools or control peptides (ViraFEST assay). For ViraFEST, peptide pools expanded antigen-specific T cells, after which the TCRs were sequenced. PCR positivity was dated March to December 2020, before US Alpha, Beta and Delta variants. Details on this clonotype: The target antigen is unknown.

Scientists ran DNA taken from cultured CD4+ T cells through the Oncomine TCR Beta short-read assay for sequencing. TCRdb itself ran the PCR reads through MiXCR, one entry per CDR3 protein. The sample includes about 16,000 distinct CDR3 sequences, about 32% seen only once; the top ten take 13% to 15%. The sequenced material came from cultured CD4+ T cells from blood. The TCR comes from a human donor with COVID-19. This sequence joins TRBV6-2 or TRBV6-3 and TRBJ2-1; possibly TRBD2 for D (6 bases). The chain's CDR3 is CATRAGGSYNEQFF. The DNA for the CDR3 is TGTGCCACGAGAGCCGGGGGTTCCTACAATGAGCAGTTCTTC.